Listed here is a single T cell receptor beta chain. No cognate antigen has been identified for it. Base qualities are not recorded, but no much larger clone differs from it by a single base. Receptor amplification or capture employed PCR. DNA from cultured CD4+ T cells underwent TCR sequencing with the Oncomine TCR Beta short-read assay at the Johns Hopkins FTIC core. The QIAamp micro DNA kit was used to extract genomic DNA from the cultured CD4+ T cells. The Oncomine TCR Beta libraries from cultured CD4+ T cells were pooled using unique dual indexes and then sequenced on an Illumina iSeq 100. The authors processed their data as follows. Non-productive sequences were removed, and CDR3s not starting with C, not ending with F or W, or shorter than 7 amino acids were discarded. Antigen-specific clonotypes were identified with the MANAFEST web application by comparing peptide-stimulated wells with reference and other culture wells. For a clone to be called positive, the clone needed an FDR below 0.05, an odds ratio above 5, and a productive frequency above 0.1% in at least two of three replicate wells. Cross-reactive clonotypes were defined as significantly expanded in both SARS-CoV-2 spike wells and at least one common cold coronavirus spike condition. Levenshtein distances (stringdist) and unrooted phylogenetic trees (ape) in R version 3.6.1 were used to assess CDR3 homology. Using fastp at Q25 and MiXCR, TCRdb reprocessed the public reads and kept productive beta chains. Rows with one shared CDR3 protein collapse into an entry with the most common genes and DNA. Clone size and V and J calls follow TCRdb, not the original study. Within this sample are 8,500 to 13,000 distinct CDR3 sequences, with roughly 43% of them counted one time only. The ten top clones hold 21% of the sample.

Germline trimming amounts to 3 bases on V and 2 bases on J, with 10 as the count of junction bases outside the gene matches. CDR1 is given as SGHNT and CDR2 as YENEEA, both from the germline V gene. The CDR3 sequence holds 19 residues, the cysteine and phenylalanine included. Solely the CDR3 DNA is kept, with 57 bases framed from the first base. The data belong to a study of vaccination and CD4 T cells after COVID-19 (dated by TCRdb to between 2021 and 2022). Concerning the study at large: Convalescent patients had a positive SARS-CoV-2 result on nasal swab PCR, and of these patients, several had mild disease and one had severe disease. Six males and four females were included in the convalescent cohort, with two Hispanic individuals, seven Caucasians, two Asians and one multiracial person represented. Participants got two doses of the Pfizer-BioNTech BNT162b2 vaccine (n=8) or two doses of the Moderna mRNA-1273 vaccine (n=2). Post-COVID blood samples were collected from convalescent patients a median of approximately 93 days after diagnosis, with a range of roughly 35 to 170 days. Post-vaccine blood samples were taken a median of about 72 days after the second vaccine dose, with a range of about 13 to 241 days. The cultures were stimulated with overlapping spike peptide pools from SARS-CoV-2 and from the common cold coronaviruses HCoV-NL63, HCoV-OC43 and HCoV-229E. In control cultures, a CEFX viral epitope pool was used as positive control, an HIV-1 Nef peptide pool was used as negative control, or no peptide was added. In ten to eleven COVID-19 convalescent patients and a few infection-naive healthy vaccine recipients, researchers compared the spike-specific CD4+ TCR repertoire from before mRNA vaccination with the repertoire from after. Paper-wide results and their limitations: Although the median number of SARS-CoV-2-reactive clonotypes went up from around 20 after infection to 38 after vaccination, the increase was not significant. Among convalescent patients, a median around 83% of the SARS-CoV-2-reactive clones seen after vaccination appeared only after vaccination, which suggests priming specific to the vaccine. The study included relatively few convalescent patients and did not analyze early timepoints after natural infection. In convalescent patients, nearly all vaccine-specific clones (304 of 307) were found to be mono-reactive for SARS-CoV-2 spike rather than cross-reactive with common cold coronaviruses.

Taken with the paper, the label for treatment or condition translates to: 10-day PBMC culture with coronavirus spike peptide pools or control peptides (ViraFEST assay). The study used the ViraFEST assay, which expanded antigen-specific T cells with peptide pools and then identified expanded clonotypes by TCR sequencing. Positive SARS-CoV-2 PCR tests in the convalescent patients dated from March to December 2020, before Alpha, Beta and Delta variants emerged in the United States. Each well held some 2 million PBMCs cultured in IMDM containing roughly 5.4% human AB serum and approximately 9.8 IU/ml IL-2, with 9 to 10 ug/ml peptide pools added. On days 3 and 7, half of the culture medium was replaced with fresh IL-2-containing medium. After 10 days of culture, CD4+ T cells were isolated by negative selection using the EasySep CD4+ T cell isolation kit. Ficoll-Paque Plus gradient centrifugation was used to isolate PBMCs from whole blood, and the isolated PBMCs were then either used fresh or cryopreserved at -140C. Culture conditions were generally each tested in triplicate wells.

The sequence links TRBV11-3 to TRBJ2-2; 12 nucleotides in the junction match TRBD2. The sequencing input was CD4+ T cells from blood, cultured in vitro. The sequence derives from a human donor who had recovered from COVID-19. The DNA sequence reads TGTGCCAGCAGCTTCGGAGTGCTAGCGGGGGGGGTTAACACCGGGGAGCTGTTTTTT. It specifies CASSFGVLAGGVNTGELFF.